These T cell receptor beta chains were read from a single sample in a study of blood T cells in healthy people across ages. TCRdb processed the 5' RACE reads anew with MiXCR; each CDR3 protein has one entry. The table lists around 1,800,000 distinct CDR3 sequences, 30% to 40% of them singletons. The sequenced sample consisted of blood. The origin of the receptors is a human donor in good health. Each CDR3 is given with its conserved first and last residue. The order of the fields is clone size, V gene, D gene, J gene, CDR3 protein, CDR3 DNA. The D gene is left open where the match is weak. Clone size is stated in some rows and not others, as once, few, many or a class when expanded.

>.|TRBV4-1|TRBD1|TRBJ2-5
CASSLRQGKETQYF
TGCGCCAGCAGCTTGCGACAGGGTAAAGAGACCCAGTACTTC
>few|TRBV5-1|TRBD1|TRBJ2-6
CASSSRMSTGGTLPGVNVLTF
TGCGCCAGCAGCTCCAGAATGTCGACAGGGGGAACTTTGCCAGGGGTCAACGTCCTGACTTTC
>few|TRBV28|.|TRBJ2-7
CASSEVFYEQYF
TGTGCCAGCAGTGAGGTTTTCTACGAGCAGTACTTC
>few|TRBV10-3|.|TRBJ2-7
CAISESVRLTYEQYF
TGTGCCATCAGTGAGTCTGTCCGATTGACCTACGAGCAGTACTTC
>few|TRBV12-3/TRBV12-4|.|TRBJ2-5
CASSLIHTEETQYF
TGTGCCAGCAGTTTAATCCACACCGAAGAGACCCAGTACTTC
>.|TRBV2|.|TRBJ1-5
CASSDGSPRNQPQHF
TGTGCCAGCAGTGACGGTTCTCCGAGAAATCAGCCCCAGCATTTT
>.|TRBV19|.|TRBJ1-1
CASTPLRGPPGAFF
TGTGCCAGTACCCCCCTCAGGGGCCCTCCTGGAGCTTTCTTT
>few|TRBV18|.|TRBJ2-3
CASSPFWGASTDTQYF
TGTGCCAGCTCACCATTCTGGGGCGCGAGCACAGATACGCAGTATTTT
>.|TRBV7-3|.|TRBJ1-2
CASSSKQGYGYTF
TGTGCCAGCAGCTCAAAACAGGGCTATGGCTACACCTTC
>.|TRBV4-1|.|TRBJ2-5
CASSQDHSNEQYF
TGCGCCAGTAGCCAAGATCACAGCAATGAGCAGTACTTC
>.|TRBV29-1|.|TRBJ2-1
CSVGTTSYNEQFF
TGCAGCGTTGGCACCACCTCCTACAATGAGCAGTTCTTC
>many|TRBV9|.|TRBJ2-7
CASSVRAGTHEQYF
TGTGCCAGCAGCGTAAGGGCAGGGACCCACGAGCAGTACTTC
>.|TRBV6-2/TRBV6-3|TRBD1|TRBJ2-5
CASSRTGEQETQYF
TGTGCCAGCAGCCGGACAGGGGAACAAGAGACCCAGTACTTC
>.|TRBV6-5|.|TRBJ1-4
CASSQSVNHEKLFF
TGTGCCAGCAGTCAGTCGGTGAACCATGAAAAACTGTTTTTT
>.|TRBV29-1|TRBD1|TRBJ1-1
CSVDKDRANTEAFF
TGCAGCGTTGATAAGGACAGGGCGAACACTGAAGCTTTCTTT
>.|TRBV20-1|TRBD1|TRBJ1-5
CSASTGGAGQPQHF
TGCAGTGCTAGTACAGGGGGCGCGGGTCAGCCCCAGCATTTT
>few|TRBV12-3/TRBV12-4|.|TRBJ2-7
CASSSRVEQYF
TGTGCCAGCAGCTCGCGTGTCGAGCAGTACTTC
>few|TRBV10-3|TRBD1|TRBJ1-2
CAISEEGGGRGYTF
TGTGCCATCAGTGAAGAAGGGGGCGGGAGAGGCTACACCTTC
>.|TRBV10-3|.|TRBJ2-3
CATNGVADTQYF
TGTGCCACCAATGGGGTCGCAGATACGCAGTATTTT
>.|TRBV6-2/TRBV6-3|TRBD1|TRBJ1-1
CASSYPGQGGSNTEAFF
TGTGCCAGCAGTTACCCCGGACAGGGCGGATCGAACACTGAAGCTTTCTTT
>.|TRBV7-3|.|TRBJ2-5
CASSLGPTLQETQYF
TGTGCCAGCAGCTTGGGGCCGACTCTCCAAGAGACCCAGTACTTC
>.|TRBV20-1|TRBD2|TRBJ2-5
CSAVSGGARSDQETQYF
TGCAGTGCTGTAAGCGGGGGGGCCAGGTCGGATCAAGAGACCCAGTACTTC
>few|TRBV10-3|.|TRBJ2-7
CATWTDTYEQYF
TGTGCCACCTGGACTGATACCTACGAGCAGTACTTC
>.|TRBV6-2/TRBV6-3|.|TRBJ1-1
CASSYGPGMNTEAFF
TGTGCCAGCAGTTACGGTCCGGGGATGAACACTGAAGCTTTCTTT
>.|TRBV11-2|.|TRBJ1-5
CASSYSTELNQPQHF
TGTGCCAGCAGCTACTCGACGGAACTCAATCAGCCCCAGCATTTT
>.|TRBV18|.|TRBJ1-2
CASSPRGRGTEGYTF
TGTGCCAGCTCACCAAGGGGCCGGGGCACGGAAGGCTACACCTTC
>once|TRBV7-2|.|TRBJ2-7
CASSLQPRVLHEQYF
TGTGCCAGCAGCTTACAACCAAGGGTGTTACACGAGCAGTACTTC
>.|TRBV6-2/TRBV6-3|.|TRBJ2-3
CVSTNANTQYF
TGTGTCAGCACGAATGCAAATACGCAGTATTTT
>few|TRBV12-3/TRBV12-4|TRBD1|TRBJ1-2
CASSRQGDFGGYTF
TGTGCCAGCAGTCGCCAGGGGGATTTCGGGGGCTACACCTTC
>few|TRBV5-1|.|TRBJ1-4
CASSLAWQDGEKLFF
TGCGCCAGCAGCTTGGCCTGGCAGGACGGTGAAAAACTGTTTTTT
>.|TRBV5-5|.|TRBJ1-2
CASSLATRGQDYGYTF
TGTGCCAGCAGCTTGGCTACGCGGGGGCAAGACTATGGCTACACCTTC
>once|TRBV2|TRBD1|TRBJ2-1
CAWKRQGNNEQFF
TGTGCCTGGAAGAGACAGGGCAACAATGAGCAGTTCTTC
>.|TRBV7-2|TRBD1|TRBJ1-2
CASSADRLQENYGYTF
TGTGCCAGCAGCGCGGACAGGCTACAAGAGAACTATGGCTACACCTTC
>.|TRBV4-3|.|TRBJ2-3
CASSQDASKTQYF
TGCGCCAGCAGCCAAGATGCCTCTAAGACGCAGTATTTT
>.|TRBV20-1|TRBD2|TRBJ2-1
CSARARASGGTYNEQFF
TGCAGTGCTAGGGCCCGAGCCAGCGGGGGTACCTACAATGAGCAGTTCTTC
>.|TRBV15|.|TRBJ2-7
CATSREAGGAGYEQYF
TGTGCCACCAGCAGAGAGGCCGGGGGCGCAGGGTACGAGCAGTACTTC
>.|TRBV6-5|.|TRBJ1-3
CASRGGNTIYF
TGTGCCAGCAGAGGTGGAAACACCATATATTTT
>.|TRBV20-1|.|TRBJ1-5
CSARDHQAISNQPQHF
TGCAGTGCTAGAGATCACCAGGCGATCAGCAATCAGCCCCAGCATTTT
>.|TRBV6-1|.|TRBJ2-7
CASIEWATSYEQYF
TGTGCCAGCATAGAATGGGCCACATCCTACGAGCAGTACTTC
>few|TRBV4-3|.|TRBJ1-2
CASSQDGLGYGYTF
TGCGCCAGCAGCCAAGATGGATTGGGCTATGGCTACACCTTC
>few|TRBV13|TRBD1|TRBJ2-7
CASSQWGQGVEQYF
TGTGCCAGCAGCCAATGGGGACAGGGGGTCGAGCAGTACTTC
>.|TRBV4-1|.|TRBJ1-1
CASSQDRGYVGDTEAFF
TGCGCCAGCAGCCAAGATCGGGGGTACGTAGGGGACACTGAAGCTTTCTTT